This T cell receptor beta chain was sequenced in a study of blood T cells in healthy people across ages. General study results and limits: Per million T cells, TCR beta diversity dropped about linearly as age rose.

The authors isolated at least 6 million PBMCs per sample. CDR3 length: 15 residues. Per germline, CDR1 DFQATT and CDR2 SNEGSKA (reference sequence). V was cut by 5 bases and J by 5 bases, with 21 bases left in between. This clonotype was picked up a small number of times. Its antigen is as yet unknown. A sample-barcoded 5' primer and a J-beta primer mix were used in a second PCR of roughly 7 to 11 cycles. TCRdb analysed the 5' RACE reads with MiXCR anew, one entry per CDR3 protein. The sample lists 710,000 or so distinct CDR3 sequences, about 32% occurring once. The sequence derives from a woman older than 75 in good health. What was sequenced was blood. This rearrangement joins TRBV20-1 to TRBJ2-5; D might be TRBD2 (6 bases). DNA for the CDR3: TGCAGTGCTTCCGGACGTGCGGGGATGATGGAGACCCAGTACTTC. Residues: CSASGRAGMMETQYF.